The rows below give T cell receptor beta chains drawn from one sample of a study of shared clonotypes between healthy human individuals. TCRdb's table, derived via immunoSEQ multiplex PCR, lists solely in-frame clones and lacks some. This sample carries some 1 million clones, 65% to 75% of them seen once, and the ten largest clones take 1.5%. Sequencing used memory CD4+ T cells sorted from blood. The receptors come from a man aged 18 to 30 in good health. The CDR3 runs from the conserved cysteine through the conserved F or W. D genes are given only for firm matches. A row's size may be missing; if present it is once, few, many or a size class.

clone size	V gene	J gene	D gene	CDR3 DNA	CDR3 protein
NA	TRBV4-1	TRBJ1-2	NA	TGCGCCAGCAGCCAAGCGGCAGCTTTATATGGCTACACCTTC	CASSQAAALYGYTF
NA	TRBV19	TRBJ2-5	TRBD2	TGTGCCAGTAGTGAGTCGGGAGGGCCGCAGACCCAGTACTTC	CASSESGGPQTQYF
NA	TRBV6-1	TRBJ2-7	NA	TGTGCCACCAGGCGTCCGAGCTCCTACGAGCAGTACTTC	CATRRPSSYEQYF
once	TRBV4-3	TRBJ1-4	NA	TGCGCCAGCAGCCAAGGAAATCTTGCAGGAGGTAATGAAAAACTGTTTTTT	CASSQGNLAGGNEKLFF
NA	TRBV7-3	TRBJ2-1	NA	TGTGCCAGCAGCTTCGGGGGGCCCTATGATGAGCAGTTCTTC	CASSFGGPYDEQFF
NA	TRBV14	TRBJ2-2	NA	TGTGCCAGCAGCCCTTACCGGGGCAGCTACGGGGAGCTGTTTTTT	CASSPYRGSYGELFF
NA	TRBV10-3	TRBJ2-7	NA	TGTGCCATCAGTGAGTCGCCGGGGGTGGCGTACTTC	CAISESPGVAYF
NA	TRBV11-3	TRBJ2-5	NA	TGTGCCAGCAGCTTAGATGTCGGAGCGGGGACCCAGTACTTC	CASSLDVGAGTQYF
many	TRBV6-1	TRBJ1-2	TRBD1	TGTGCCAGCAGTGAAGATTTGGGGACAGCGTCGACCTATGGCTACACCTTC	CASSEDLGTASTYGYTF
NA	TRBV2	TRBJ2-7	TRBD1	TGTGCCAGCAATACCGGGACAGGTATTTACGAGCAGTACTTC	CASNTGTGIYEQYF
NA	TRBV7-6	TRBJ2-7	NA	TGTGCCAGCAGCTTGGGGGCCGGGTCCACCTCCTACGAGCAGTACTTC	CASSLGAGSTSYEQYF
NA	TRBV5-1	TRBJ1-5	TRBD1	TGCGCCAGCAGCTCCGGGACAGGTGGGGGCAATCAGCCCCAGCATTTT	CASSSGTGGGNQPQHF
NA	TRBV9	TRBJ1-3	NA	TGTGCCAGCAGCTCCCAGGGGAGCTCTGGAAACACCATATATTTT	CASSSQGSSGNTIYF
few	TRBV29-1	TRBJ1-1	TRBD1	TGCAGCGCCGGGGGACAGTCGAACACTGAAGCTTTCTTT	CSAGGQSNTEAFF
NA	TRBV5-4	TRBJ2-5	NA	TGTGCCAGCAGTAGGGGGCAAGAGACCCAGTACTTC	CASSRGQETQYF
few	TRBV6-1	TRBJ2-7	TRBD2	TGTGCCAGCAGTCAAGCGGGGTTCTCCTACGAGCAGTACTTC	CASSQAGFSYEQYF
NA	TRBV5-6	TRBJ2-7	TRBD2	TGTGCCAGCAGCTCGCCGACTAGCGGGAGATACGAGCAGTACTTC	CASSSPTSGRYEQYF
NA	TRBV6-1	TRBJ2-2	NA	TGTGCCAGCAGTGATGAGACTAGGCGCACCGGGGAGCTGTTTTTT	CASSDETRRTGELFF
NA	TRBV9	TRBJ1-4	TRBD1	TGTGCCAGCAGCTCCGGGACAGAAGCAACTAATGAAAAACTGTTTTTT	CASSSGTEATNEKLFF
NA	TRBV6-4	TRBJ2-1	TRBD2	TGTGCCAGCAGTACGGGGGGGGACAATGAGCAGTTCTTC	CASSTGGDNEQFF
NA	TRBV6-6	TRBJ1-6	NA	TGTGCCAGCAGGATAAATTCACCCCTCCACTTT	CASRINSPLHF
NA	TRBV9	TRBJ2-2	NA	TGTGCCAGCAGCGTAGGGATAGTGGTGGGCGCCGGGGAGCTGTTTTTT	CASSVGIVVGAGELFF
few	TRBV6-1	TRBJ2-1	NA	TGTGCCAGCAGTGAAATCAAGGGGCAGTTCTTC	CASSEIKGQFF
NA	TRBV7-2	TRBJ2-1	NA	TGTGCCAGCACCCTCGGGACGCGGGATGAGCAGTTCTTC	CASTLGTRDEQFF
NA	TRBV5-4	TRBJ2-1	NA	TGTGCCAGCAGCTTGTCGGGCTTCGACAATGAGCAGTTCTTC	CASSLSGFDNEQFF
NA	TRBV2	TRBJ2-7	NA	TGTGCCAGCAGTGTCCGGCAGCCCTACGAGCAGTACTTC	CASSVRQPYEQYF
NA	TRBV7-6	TRBJ1-2	NA	TGTGCCAGCAGCTTAGTAGCAGGGCCGAACTATGGCTACACCTTC	CASSLVAGPNYGYTF
few	TRBV7-9	TRBJ1-5	NA	TGTGCCAGCAGCCCCCAGGGACGTCAGCCCCAGCATTTT	CASSPQGRQPQHF
once	TRBV27	TRBJ1-3	NA	TGTGCCAGCAGTCCTCGAGGAGGAAACACCATATATTTT	CASSPRGGNTIYF
NA	TRBV30	TRBJ1-2	NA	TGTGCCTGGAGTCCCCCAGCCGGGACGACAAGGGGCTACACCTTC	CAWSPPAGTTRGYTF
NA	TRBV11-2	TRBJ2-7	TRBD2	TGTGCCAGCAGTCCGGGACTAGTGTTCTACGAGCAGTACTTC	CASSPGLVFYEQYF
NA	TRBV7-9	TRBJ2-3	TRBD2	TGTGCCAGCAGCTTAGGGGGTAGCGGGCTCGGAGATACGCAGTATTTT	CASSLGGSGLGDTQYF
NA	TRBV7-2	TRBJ2-7	NA	TGTGCCAGCAGCTTATTGGCTAACACCTACGAGCAGTACTTC	CASSLLANTYEQYF
NA	TRBV7-2	TRBJ2-5	TRBD2	TGTGCCAGCAGCTTAGCGGCAGCGGGAGCGTGGGAGACCCAGTACTTC	CASSLAAAGAWETQYF
NA	TRBV19	TRBJ2-1	NA	TGTGCCAGTACCCCCGGGCAGGGTTCCGTTGAGCAGTTCTTC	CASTPGQGSVEQFF
once	TRBV2	TRBJ2-7	TRBD1	TGTGCCAGCAGGGACAGGGGCCACTACGAGCAGTACTTC	CASRDRGHYEQYF
NA	TRBV10-3	TRBJ2-6	NA	TGTGCCATCAGTGAGTCTCAAGGGTCTGGGGCCAACGTCCTGACTTTC	CAISESQGSGANVLTF
NA	TRBV25-1	TRBJ2-2	NA	TGTGCCAGCAGTGATGGGGGGCCTCCCGGGGAGCTGTTTTTT	CASSDGGPPGELFF
NA	TRBV2	TRBJ2-6	TRBD2	TGTGCCAGCAGGTCCGGGACTAGCAACTCTGGGGCCAACGTCCTGACTTTC	CASRSGTSNSGANVLTF
NA	TRBV4-1	TRBJ2-7	NA	TGCGCCAGCAGCCCATATCGTCAGGGTATGGGGGAGCAGTACTTC	CASSPYRQGMGEQYF
NA	TRBV28	TRBJ1-2	TRBD1	TGTGCCAGCTTTCCCGGGACAGACCTTAACTATGGCTACACCTTC	CASFPGTDLNYGYTF
few	TRBV19	TRBJ2-1	NA	TGTGCCAGTAGTAACGGGGTATCCTACAATGAGCAGTTCTTC	CASSNGVSYNEQFF
NA	TRBV7-2	TRBJ2-4	NA	TGTGCCAGCAGCTTAGCCCCCCTTTTAGCCAAAAACATTCAGTACTTC	CASSLAPLLAKNIQYF
once	TRBV29-1	TRBJ1-1	NA	TGCAGCGTTGGAGACAGGCCAAACACTGAAGCTTTCTTT	CSVGDRPNTEAFF
NA	TRBV6-5	TRBJ1-3	NA	TGTGCCAGCAGTTACGACCTCTCTGGAAACACCATATATTTT	CASSYDLSGNTIYF
NA	TRBV29-1	TRBJ2-7	NA	TGCAGCGTTGAAGGAGATCACCGCGGCGCCTACGAGCAGTACTTC	CSVEGDHRGAYEQYF
NA	TRBV6-1	TRBJ2-3	NA	TGTGCCAGCAGTCCTCCCACTTCGCTCACAGATACGCAGTATTTT	CASSPPTSLTDTQYF
NA	TRBV18	TRBJ1-4	NA	TGTGCCAGCTCACCACAATCAACTAATGAAAAACTGTTTTTT	CASSPQSTNEKLFF
NA	TRBV7-8	TRBJ2-5	TRBD2	TGTGCCACCATAGTAGCGGGAGAGGGGACCCAGTACTTC	CATIVAGEGTQYF
NA	TRBV13	TRBJ1-4	NA	TGTGCCAGCAGCTTAGGTGTCGGTCGTAATGAAAAACTGTTTTTT	CASSLGVGRNEKLFF
NA	TRBV6-1	TRBJ2-1	NA	TGTGCCAGCAGTGAAGAACTATCCCGCTCCTACAATGAGCAGTTCTTC	CASSEELSRSYNEQFF
NA	TRBV18	TRBJ1-4	TRBD1	TGTGCCAGCTCACCGCGGACAGGCGGGGAAAAACTGTTTTTT	CASSPRTGGEKLFF
NA	TRBV15	TRBJ2-1	NA	TGTGCCACCAGCAGAGCCGGGGGCTACTCCTACAATGAGCAGTTCTTC	CATSRAGGYSYNEQFF
NA	TRBV10-1	TRBJ2-1	NA	TGCGCCAGCAGTCCCACCTCGATGGGCGACAATGAGCAGTTCTTC	CASSPTSMGDNEQFF
NA	TRBV5-1	TRBJ2-7	TRBD1	TGCGCCAGCAGTACCGGGACAGGGGGTAACGAGCAGTACTTC	CASSTGTGGNEQYF
NA	TRBV5-1	TRBJ1-2	TRBD1	TGCGCCAGCAGCTCTGTAGGACAGGGGGGATCGGCGCATGGCTACACCTTC	CASSSVGQGGSAHGYTF
many	TRBV14	TRBJ1-1	TRBD1	TGTGCCAGCAGCCGCCGGACAGGGGGCACTGAAGCTTTCTTT	CASSRRTGGTEAFF